This T cell receptor beta chain was sequenced for a study of T cell responses to AZD1222 COVID-19 vaccine. Study-wide points: No day 14 peak samples; only post-peak repertoires were characterized. Spike regions recognized by vaccine-associated CD4 TCRs spanned the protein, led by 160-218 and 743-854.

To note about this clone: The target antigen is unknown.

Pooled samples include second doses given at about 4 or 12 weeks. The assay was immunoSEQ multiplex PCR, and TCRdb's table has in-frame clones only and misses some. The sample consists of 100,000 to 150,000 clones, roughly nine tenths of them appearing once. This receptor was taken from an adult who received the AZD1222 COVID-19 vaccine. Sequenced here: peripheral blood, sampled 28 days after the second AZD1222 dose.

CDR3 region: CASSLYRGGRNTGELFF. CDR3 sequence (DNA): TGTGCCAGCAGCCTGTACCGCGGGGGTAGGAACACCGGGGAGCTGTTTTTT. The chain carries TRBV7-2 and TRBJ2-2; 7 nucleotides agree with TRBD2. Germline lookup yields CDR1 SGHTA and CDR2 FQGNSA. This CDR3 comprises 17 residues. V was pared by 5 bases and J by 1 base, with 10 bases of the junction left unmatched.